The 32 T cell receptor beta chains below were found in one sample sequenced in a study of blood T cell repertoires in COVID-19. Generated by immunoSEQ multiplex PCR, the TCRdb table keeps only in-frame clones and is missing some. The top ten clones hold around 1.9% of a sample with a few hundred thousand clones, nearly 90% of them seen once. The sample taken for sequencing was peripheral blood. These receptors originate from a woman aged 55 to 70 with COVID-19, enrolled during active disease.

The genes are TRBV5-4 and TRBJ1-1; tentatively, D is TRBD1 (5 bases). This CDR3 is 13 amino acids long. The germline CDR1 and CDR2 sequences are SGHNT and YYREEE (reference sequence). Trimming removed 4 bases at V and 4 bases at J, with 11 bases between. The CDR3 protein is CASSPVGGTEAFF. CDR3 in DNA: TGTGCCAGCAGCCCGGTCGGGGGCACTGAAGCTTTCTTT.

The chain recombines TRBV4-1 with TRBJ1-2, with 8 positions matching TRBD1. After removal of 5 bases from V and 3 bases from J, the junction contained 11 bases not matched to a gene. The length of the CDR3 is 16 residues. Germline-derived CDR1 and CDR2 are MGHRA and YSYEKL. CDR3 nucleotides: TGCGCCAGCAGCAGACTACAGGGGGGGTTTGACTATGGCTACACCTTC. Protein sequence: CASSRLQGGFDYGYTF.

This CDR3 is CASSQEGGLAVDPSYNEQFF. CDR3 DNA: TGCGCCAGCAGCCAAGAGGGAGGACTAGCGGTCGACCCCTCCTACAATGAGCAGTTCTTC. This chain connects TRBV4-3 to TRBJ2-1, with 10 nucleotides matching TRBD2. Germline V gives CDR1 LGHNA, CDR2 YSLEER. This CDR3 comprises 20 residues. The J segment lost 0 bases and the V segment lost 0 bases, leaving 11 bases of the junction unmatched.

The chain has TRBV11-3 and TRBJ2-4; a weak D match, TRBD2 (6 bases). The CDR3 spans 14 residues. Between the trimmed V and J ends, which lost 1 base and 3 bases, there was a span of 7 bases. The germline V gene has CDR1 SGHNT and CDR2 YENEEA. The CDR3 spells CASSLGGDKNIQYF. The DNA of the CDR3 is TGTGCCAGCAGCTTAGGGGGGGACAAAAACATTCAGTACTTC.

The rearrangement uses TRBV7-9 and TRBJ1-2; D is unclear. The CDR3 has 11 amino acids. The V gene's germline CDR1 is SEHNR and CDR2 FQNEAQ (reference sequence). The germline V and J ends were trimmed by 5 bases and 11 bases, with 12 bases remaining between them. CDR3 loop: CASSIETGYTF. In DNA, the CDR3 is TGTGCCAGCAGCATTGAAACGGGGTACACCTTC.

The CDR3 nucleotides are TGTGCCATCAGTGACGGGGCGGGGGCAGGGTACAATGAGCAGTTCTTC. This sequence encodes CAISDGAGAGYNEQFF. The chain joins TRBV10-3 to TRBJ2-1, with D maybe TRBD2 (7 bases). The CDR3 consists of 16 residues. Germline V gene data show CDR1 as ENHRY and CDR2 as SYGVKD. The ends were cut back, 3 bases at V and 4 bases at J, with 16 bases in the middle.

This chain joins TRBV6-5 and TRBJ1-2, with a weak D call TRBD1 (6 bases). Trimming left V 0 bases short and J 5 bases short, with 16 bases between. Per germline, CDR1 MNHEY and CDR2 SVGAGI. The length of the CDR3 is 16 residues. The CDR3 here is CASSYSGARVWYGYTF. The CDR3 bases are TGTGCCAGCAGTTACTCGGGGGCCAGGGTTTGGTATGGCTACACCTTC.

The J gene is TRBJ2-7, the V gene TRBV21-1; the table's D call TRBD2 went unverified against the DNA. TRBV21-1 constitutes a pseudogene. There are 15 residues in the CDR3. CDR3: CASSKGGSLSYEQYF. CDR3 coding DNA: TGTGCCAGCAGCAAAGGAGGCAGCCTCTCCTACGAGCAGTACTTC.

V gene TRBV7-8 combines with J gene TRBJ1-3, with D possibly being TRBD1 (6 bases). V was clipped by 5 bases and J by 2 bases, with 22 bases between them. The germline gives CDR1 SGHVS, CDR2 FQNEAQ. The CDR3 runs to 18 residues. CDR3 in DNA: TGTGCCAGCAGCCGAGTGCTGGCCCGGACAGTGGCTGGAAACACCATATATTTT. Translating gives CASSRVLARTVAGNTIYF.

This rearrangement joins TRBV12-3 or TRBV12-4 to TRBJ2-5; 8 nucleotides agree with TRBD1. CDR3 length: 12 amino acids. The ends lost 5 bases at V and 5 bases at J; junction bases unmatched: 1. CDR3 bases: TGTGCCAGCAGTCGACAGGGGGAGACCCAGTACTTC. It encodes CASSRQGETQYF.

V and J are TRBV6-6 and TRBJ1-2; 10 bases match TRBD1. Per the germline V gene, CDR1 is MNHNY and CDR2 is SVGAGI (reference sequence). The CDR3 spans 14 residues. Trimming at V came to 4 bases and at J to 6 bases, leaving 5 bases not matched to a gene. The DNA of the CDR3 is TGTGCCAGCAGTTCTACCGGGACAGGGGATGGCTACACCTTC. Protein: CASSSTGTGDGYTF.

The chain combines TRBV30 with TRBJ2-7; possible D gene TRBD1, 5 bases. The CDR3 extends over 12 amino acids. Germline V lookup: CDR1 GTSNPN, CDR2 SVGIG (reference sequence). Deletions cut 5 bases from V and 0 bases from J, with 8 bases between. CDR3 protein: CAWGASSYEQYF. The CDR3 DNA is TGTGCCTGGGGGGCCAGCTCCTACGAGCAGTACTTC. Variable domain in full (rest from reference TRBV30 and TRBJ2-7): SQTIHQWPATLVQPVGSPLSLECTVEGTSNPNLYWYRQAAGRGLQLLFYSVGIGQISSEVPQNLSASRPQDRQFILSSKKLLLSDSGFYLCAWGASSYEQYFGPGTRLTVT.

This sequence joins TRBV3-1 (or the pseudogene TRBV3-2) and TRBJ1-1; D is perhaps TRBD1 (5 bases). Germline V gene data show CDR1 as LGHDT and CDR2 as YNNKEL (reference sequence). This CDR3 has 13 residues. The V end lost 0 bases, the J end lost 11 bases, and 13 bases lay between the germline ends. The CDR3 DNA sequence: TGTGCCAGCAGCCAAGATTCTCACAGGTGGGCTTTCTTT. This sequence encodes CASSQDSHRWAFF.

The chain has TRBV9 and TRBJ1-2; 10 bases are a match to TRBD1. CDR3 length: 15 amino acids. With V trimmed by 4 bases and J by 3 bases, 6 bases remained unmatched. Germline V gene sequence: CDR1 SGDLS, CDR2 YYNGEE. The DNA of the CDR3 is TGTGCCAGCAGCCCCTGGACAGGGGGGGACTATGGCTACACCTTC. It yields the protein CASSPWTGGDYGYTF.

This chain connects TRBV19 to TRBJ1-2; 8 nucleotides match TRBD1. The J segment lost 4 bases and the V segment lost 4 bases, leaving 11 bases of the junction unmatched. CDR1 and CDR2 (germline): LNHDA, SQIVND (reference sequence). The CDR3 is made up of 16 amino acids. The chain's CDR3 is CASSTSGQGRSYGYTF. The CDR3 DNA reads as TGTGCCAGTAGTACGAGTGGACAGGGAAGGAGCTATGGCTACACCTTC.

The chain employs TRBV5-1 and TRBJ1-4, with TRBD1 as a possible D gene (5 bases). Germline CDR1 is SGHRS and CDR2 is YFSETQ. The CDR3 totals 15 residues. Trimming took 4 bases from V and 7 from J, leaving 17 bases between them. Here the CDR3 DNA reads TGCGCCAGCAGCCCCTCTGACGGGGGACGTGAAAAACTGTTTTTT. Its translation: CASSPSDGGREKLFF.

The chain recombines TRBV7-2 with TRBJ1-1; possibly TRBD1 for D (6 bases). Deletions cut 3 bases from V and 1 base from J, with 15 bases between. CDR3 size: 16 residues. The germline V gene encodes CDR1 SGHTA and CDR2 FQGNSA. The CDR3 is CASSFGGARANTEAFF. The DNA of the CDR3 is TGTGCCAGCAGCTTTGGGGGGGCACGGGCGAACACTGAAGCTTTCTTT.

The V gene is TRBV7-2, the J gene TRBJ1-5; TRBD1 is a possible D gene (6 bases). The CDR3 consists of 14 residues. The V end lost 4 bases, the J end lost 2 bases, and 9 bases lay between the germline ends. Germline-derived CDR1 and CDR2 are SGHTA and FQGNSA. The CDR3 reads CASSYRQGNQPQHF. The CDR3 DNA reads as TGTGCCAGCAGCTACCGACAGGGCAATCAGCCCCAGCATTTT.

The gene calls are TRBV19 and TRBJ2-3, with TRBD2 identical over 8 bases. The germline V gene encodes CDR1 LNHDA and CDR2 SQIVND (reference sequence). CDR3 length: 14 residues. With 10 bases clipped from V and 2 bases from J, the junction kept 8 bases outside the gene matches. In DNA, the CDR3 is TGTGCCACCATGCAGCGGGGGAACACAGATACGCAGTATTTT. It yields the protein CATMQRGNTDTQYF.

Concerning this clone: One junction end disagrees with the germline gene, perhaps due to a read error. This chain connects TRBV18 to TRBJ1-2, with D perhaps matching TRBD1 (5 bases). The CDR3 has 12 amino acids. CDR1 is KGHSH, CDR2 LQKENI, per germline. CDR3 residues: CASSLSMGEADF. DNA of the CDR3: TGTGCCAGCTCACTTTCGATGGGGGAGGCAGACTTC.

The CDR3 protein is CASSLGTGHGGYTF. Here the CDR3 DNA reads TGCGCCAGCAGCTTGGGGACAGGTCACGGCGGCTACACCTTC. The chain couples TRBV5-1 to TRBJ1-2; 7 nucleotides match TRBD1. Losses at the gene ends were 0 bases for V and 8 bases for J; bases not matched to a gene: 7. Germline CDR1 reads SGHRS; CDR2 reads YFSETQ. The CDR3 sequence is 14 residues long.

J is TRBJ1-5 and V is TRBV3-1 (or the pseudogene TRBV3-2); D ambiguous. Germline V gene data show CDR1 as LGHDT and CDR2 as YNNKEL (reference sequence). The V end was cut by 0 bases, the J end by 2 bases, with 11 bases between. This CDR3 is 16 amino acids long. The CDR3 region is CASSQESVCGNQPQHF. In nucleotides, the CDR3 is TGTGCCAGCAGCCAAGAATCTGTTTGCGGCAATCAGCCCCAGCATTTT.

CDR3 sequence: CASSLRAGRDTEAFF. The CDR3 DNA sequence: TGCGCCAGCAGCTTGAGGGCAGGGAGGGACACTGAAGCTTTCTTT. This rearrangement joins TRBV5-1 to TRBJ1-1; D is possibly TRBD1 (5 bases). Germline V lookup: CDR1 SGHRS, CDR2 YFSETQ. V dropped 1 base and J dropped 3 bases, with 13 bases sitting between them. This CDR3 spans 15 amino acids.

V is TRBV9 and J is TRBJ1-5; the D gene is possibly TRBD1 (5 bases). CDR3 length equals 13 residues. CDR1 SGDLS and CDR2 YYNGEE come from the germline V gene. V was trimmed by 5 bases and J by 4 bases, leaving 10 bases between them. The CDR3 nucleotides read TGTGCCAGCAGTAACTCAGGGAATCAGCCCCAGCATTTT. Translation gives CASSNSGNQPQHF.

The chain has TRBV29-1 and TRBJ2-1, with 9 bases lining up with TRBD1. In germline, CDR1 is SQVTM, CDR2 ANQGSEA. V was pared by 4 bases and J by 2 bases, with 0 bases of the junction left unmatched. The CDR3 consists of 13 residues. The CDR3 reads CSVGTGAYNEQFF. The CDR3, as DNA: TGCAGCGTTGGGACAGGGGCCTACAATGAGCAGTTCTTC.

J is TRBJ1-5 and V is TRBV6-5; unclear D gene. V lost 6 bases to trimming and J lost 7 bases, with 16 bases between them. Germline lookup yields CDR1 MNHEY and CDR2 SVGAGI. The CDR3 length is 14 residues. CDR3 bases: TGTGCCAGCAGAGAGGCGGGAGGGAGACAGCCCCAGCATTTT. Translating gives CASREAGGRQPQHF.

This clone appeared a single time. The CDR3 sequence: CASSELGGREKLFF. DNA of the CDR3: TGTGCCAGCAGTGAATTGGGGGGACGTGAAAAACTGTTTTTT. This chain connects TRBV25-1 to TRBJ1-4, with D perhaps matching TRBD1 (5 bases). V lost 1 base, J lost 7 bases, and 10 bases lay in between. Germline CDR1 reads MGHDK; CDR2 reads SYGVNS. This CDR3 region has 14 residues. The full variable domain, rest sourced from reference TRBV25-1 and TRBJ1-4, is EADIYQTPRYLVIGTGKKITLECSQTMGHDKMYWYQQDPGMELHLIHYSYGVNSTEKGDLSSESTVSRIRTEHFPLTLESARPSHTSQYLCASSELGGREKLFFGSGTQLSVL.

The chain carries TRBV7-8 and TRBJ2-3; 10 bases agree with TRBD2. The CDR3 contains 17 residues. Germline V gene sequence: CDR1 SGHVS, CDR2 FQNEAQ. V dropped 3 bases and J dropped 2; count of bases not matched to a gene: 8. The CDR3 reads CASSFSRTSGDTDTQYF. For the CDR3, the DNA is TGTGCCAGCAGCTTTAGCCGGACTAGCGGAGACACAGATACGCAGTATTTT.

The rearrangement joins TRBV30 to TRBJ1-2; 10 nucleotides line up with TRBD1. The V segment lost 3 bases and the J segment 7 bases; nucleotides outside the gene matches: 8. Germline CDR1 reads GTSNPN; CDR2 reads SVGIG (reference sequence). The CDR3 has 14 amino acids. This chain's CDR3 is CAWRSDRGLGGYTF. In DNA, the CDR3 is TGTGCCTGGAGGAGTGACAGGGGGCTCGGTGGCTACACCTTC.

This sequence joins TRBV9 and TRBJ1-6; 7 bases align to TRBD1. The CDR3 runs 14 residues. Germline V gives CDR1 SGDLS, CDR2 YYNGEE. The ends lost 0 bases at V and 11 bases at J; junction bases unmatched: 5. The DNA for the CDR3 is TGTGCCAGCAGCGTAGGACAGGGAACGACACCCCTCCACTTT. Protein product: CASSVGQGTTPLHF.

The J gene is TRBJ1-1, the V gene TRBV12-3 or TRBV12-4; maybe TRBD1 (5 bases). V lost 4 bases and J lost 0, with 6 bases in between. CDR3 length: 13 residues. The CDR3 region is CASSSQVNTEAFF. The CDR3, as DNA: TGTGCCAGCAGTTCACAGGTGAACACTGAAGCTTTCTTT.

The genes are TRBV25-1 and TRBJ2-7; 9 nucleotides line up with TRBD1. Germline-derived CDR1 and CDR2 are MGHDK and SYGVNS. Germline trimming cut 7 bases from V and 6 bases from J; bases unmatched to any gene: 7. The CDR3 has 13 amino acids. The CDR3 sequence: CASTGTGFGEQYF. The CDR3, as DNA: TGTGCCAGCACCGGGACAGGGTTCGGCGAGCAGTACTTC.